One and the same sample provided the 18 T cell receptor beta chains below, sequenced in a study of graft-versus-host responses after intestinal transplantation. The method was immunoSEQ multiplex PCR; TCRdb's version includes in-frame clones alone and lacks a portion of them. The sample holds approximately 24,000 clones, more than 80% seen once. The material was PBMCs, obtained 18 days after transplant. The receptors derive from a human patient who received an intestinal transplant, so some T cells may come from the graft donor.

The gene calls are TRBV10-3 and TRBJ2-1; TRBD2 aligns across 7 bases. The germline gives CDR1 ENHRY, CDR2 SYGVKD. The CDR3 contains 19 residues. V was pared by 4 bases and J by 6 bases, with 21 bases of the junction left unmatched. The CDR3 protein is CAISGHPLISGTNGNEQFF. The CDR3 nucleotides read TGTGCCATCAGTGGTCATCCCCTAATATCCGGGACTAACGGCAATGAGCAGTTCTTC.

The rearrangement uses TRBV15 and TRBJ1-5; a possible D gene is TRBD1 (5 bases). Germline loops: CDR1 LNHNV, CDR2 YYDKDF (reference sequence). Trimming cost V 0 bases and J 0 bases, with 6 bases left between them. This CDR3 spans 15 amino acids. The CDR3 region is CATSRDGGSNQPQHF. CDR3 sequence (DNA): TGTGCCACCAGCAGAGATGGGGGTAGCAATCAGCCCCAGCATTTT. Full variable domain (rest looked up from reference TRBV15 and TRBJ1-5): DAMVIQNPRYQVTQFGKPVTLSCSQTLNHNVMYWYQQKSSQAPKLLFHYYDKDFNNEADTPDNFQSRRPNTSFCFLDIRSPGLGDTAMYLCATSRDGGSNQPQHFGDGTRLSIL.

V and J are TRBV10-1 and TRBJ2-7; TRBD2 matches at 11 bases. V was clipped by 0 bases and J by 2 bases; unmatched bases: 3. The CDR3 runs 16 residues. In germline, CDR1 is WNHNN, CDR2 SYGVQD (reference sequence). Here the CDR3 DNA reads TGCGCCAGCAGTGAGTCCACTAGCGGGGGCCCCTACGAGCAGTACTTC. Amino acids: CASSESTSGGPYEQYF.

This clone was seen only once. The chain couples TRBV25-1 to TRBJ1-1; TRBD1 is a possible D gene (6 bases). V dropped 6 bases and J dropped 0 bases, with 14 bases sitting between them. The CDR3 runs to 15 residues. The germline V gene encodes CDR1 MGHDK and CDR2 SYGVNS. CDR3 sequence reads: CASSLPGQMNTEAFF. Here the CDR3 DNA reads TGTGCCAGCAGCCTCCCCGGACAGATGAACACTGAAGCTTTCTTT.

V usage is TRBV19 and J usage is TRBJ1-2; D is possibly TRBD1 (5 bases). V gave up 5 bases and J gave up 5 bases, with 12 bases separating them. CDR1 is LNHDA and CDR2 is SQIVND in the germline V gene (reference sequence). The CDR3 has 13 residues. The CDR3: CASSPGLAYGYTF. CDR3 sequence (DNA): TGTGCCAGTAGTCCAGGGCTTGCGTATGGCTACACCTTC.

The chain carries TRBV19 and TRBJ1-2; TRBD1 matches at 8 bases. Trimming at V came to 7 bases and at J to 4 bases, leaving 20 bases not matched to a gene. From germline, CDR1 is LNHDA and CDR2 SQIVND (reference sequence). The CDR3 is 18 residues long. The CDR3 loop is CASTPTRDRSRYLYGYTF. DNA of the CDR3: TGTGCCAGTACTCCAACCCGGGACAGGAGCCGCTACCTCTATGGCTACACCTTC. The entire variable domain, with the rest obtained from reference TRBV19 and TRBJ1-2, is as follows: DGGITQSPKYLFRKEGQNVTLSCEQNLNHDAMYWYRQDPGQGLRLIYYSQIVNDFQKGDIAEGYSVSREKKESFPLTVTSAQKNPTAFYLCASTPTRDRSRYLYGYTFGSGTRLTVV.

V is TRBV4-2 and J is TRBJ2-3, with 7 bases matching TRBD1. In germline, CDR1 is LGHNA, CDR2 YNFKEQ. CDR3 length: 15 amino acids. V was clipped by 6 bases and J by 2 bases; unmatched bases: 8. Here the CDR3 DNA reads TGTGCCAGCAGACGTGAGACAGGGTCCACAGATACGCAGTATTTT. Its protein is CASRRETGSTDTQYF.

The rearrangement uses TRBV7-9 and TRBJ2-5; tentatively, D is TRBD1 (5 bases). The CDR3 spans 14 residues. V dropped 5 bases and J dropped 2 bases, with 12 bases sitting between them. Per germline, CDR1 SEHNR and CDR2 FQNEAQ (reference sequence). This CDR3 is CASSPQEWQETQYF. DNA for the CDR3: TGTGCCAGCAGCCCACAGGAATGGCAAGAGACCCAGTACTTC. Full variable domain (missing parts from reference TRBV7-9 and TRBJ2-5): DTGVSQNPRHKITKRGQNVTFRCDPISEHNRLYWYRQTLGQGPEFLTYFQNEAQLEKSRLLSDRFSAERPKGSFSTLEIQRTEQGDSAMYLCASSPQEWQETQYFGPGTRLLVL.

This chain uses TRBV27 with TRBJ2-7; D perhaps matches TRBD1 (5 bases). CDR3 length equals 13 residues. Germline V gene lookup returns CDR1 MNHEY and CDR2 SMNVEV (reference sequence). V was clipped by 3 bases and J by 3 bases, with 9 bases between them. The CDR3 here is CASSFGRDYEQYF. DNA of the CDR3: TGTGCCAGCAGTTTCGGCAGGGACTACGAGCAGTACTTC.

The chain links TRBV15 to TRBJ2-7, with 9 bases matching TRBD2. CDR1 is LNHNV and CDR2 is YYDKDF in the germline V gene (reference sequence). Unmatched junction bases numbered 7, after V lost 6 bases and J lost 4 bases. The length of the CDR3 is 14 residues. DNA of the CDR3: TGTGCCACCAGTCGGGCGGGGGGGGTGTACGAGCAGTACTTC. Encoded protein: CATSRAGGVYEQYF.

The chain uses TRBV9 and TRBJ1-2; TRBD1 is a possible D gene (5 bases). Germline CDR1 is SGDLS and CDR2 is YYNGEE. The length of the CDR3 is 16 residues. The germline V and J ends were trimmed by 0 bases and 5 bases, with 17 bases remaining between them. The DNA for the CDR3 is TGTGCCAGCAGCGTAGGGATCGGGGCGGGGGAGTATGGCTACACCTTC. It specifies CASSVGIGAGEYGYTF.

The gene calls are TRBV27 and TRBJ2-2, with 8 bases lining up with TRBD2. The CDR3 is 15 amino acids. The germline CDR1 and CDR2 sequences are MNHEY and SMNVEV (reference sequence). V dropped 6 bases and J dropped 4; count of bases not matched to a gene: 7. The CDR3 loop is CASSGLAPFTGELFF. CDR3 DNA sequence: TGTGCCAGCAGCGGACTAGCTCCGTTCACCGGGGAGCTGTTTTTT.

The V call is TRBV6-1, the J call TRBJ2-7; 10 bases map to TRBD1. V lost 6 bases, J lost 3 bases, and 8 bases stayed unmatched. In germline, CDR1 is MNHNS, CDR2 SASEGT. The CDR3 has 15 amino acids. This chain's CDR3 is CASRSRQGADYEQYF. CDR3 nucleotides: TGTGCCAGCAGGTCTAGACAGGGGGCTGACTACGAGCAGTACTTC.

Note on this clone: At one boundary the junction diverges from the germline segment, which might be a read error. CDR3 sequence reads: CASGLVPPSAFSHNEQFF. The DNA of the CDR3 is TGTGCTAGTGGTTTGGTTCCCCCCTCGGCCTTCTCCCACAATGAGCAGTTCTTC. This rearrangement joins TRBV12-5 to TRBJ2-1; no definite D call. This CDR3 spans 18 amino acids. Germline V gene lookup returns CDR1 LGHNT and CDR2 FRNRAP.

The sample holds one count of this clone. The gene calls are TRBV5-6 and TRBJ1-5, with a tentative D call TRBD1 (5 bases). Trimming cost V 2 bases and J 6 bases, with 12 bases left between them. The CDR3 is made up of 14 amino acids. Germline V gives CDR1 SGHDT, CDR2 YYEEEE. The CDR3 coding sequence is TGTGCCAGCAGCTTCGGGGGGTCGGGTCAGCCCCAGCATTTT. It is translated as CASSFGGSGQPQHF.

The chain recombines TRBV10-1 with TRBJ2-5; the match to TRBD2 covers 11 bases. This CDR3 is built from 15 residues. In germline, CDR1 is WNHNN, CDR2 SYGVQD (reference sequence). With V trimmed by 8 bases and J by 5 bases, 10 bases remained unmatched. CDR3 region: CASRHLAGGPETQYF. The CDR3 DNA sequence: TGCGCCAGCCGCCACCTAGCGGGGGGCCCTGAGACCCAGTACTTC.

The V and J genes are TRBV6-5 and TRBJ1-1; D gene unclear. Trimming pared 0 bases from V and 6 bases from J, leaving 8 bases between. The CDR3 sequence is 13 residues long. The germline V gene has CDR1 MNHEY and CDR2 SVGAGI. The CDR3 sequence is CASSYSDGSEAFF. In nucleotides, the CDR3 is TGTGCCAGCAGTTACTCTGACGGGTCTGAAGCTTTCTTT.

The rearrangement joins TRBV12-5 to TRBJ1-1; no definite D call. Germline lookup yields CDR1 LGHNT and CDR2 FRNRAP. The V and J ends lost 3 bases and 5 bases respectively, with 10 bases between them. This CDR3 region has 13 residues. This CDR3 reads CASGFGEKTEAFF. For the CDR3, the DNA is TGTGCTAGTGGTTTCGGCGAAAAGACTGAAGCTTTCTTT. Full variable domain (remainder filled in from reference TRBV12-5 and TRBJ1-1): DARVTQTPRHKVTEMGQEVTMRCQPILGHNTVFWYRQTMMQGLELLAYFRNRAPLDDSGMPKDRFSAEMPDATLATLKIQPSEPRDSAVYFCASGFGEKTEAFFGQGTRLTVV.